This entry concerns a single T cell receptor (beta chain). The sample comes from a study of blood T cell repertoires in COVID-19. For the study at large: T cells, B-cell-depleted T cells, or PBMCs provided the cDNA or gDNA that served as material.

V lost 4 bases, J lost 4 bases, and 9 bases stayed unmatched. CDR1 and CDR2 from the germline V gene are SGHTA and FQGNSA. The CDR3 contains 17 residues. Original methodology: Reference gene primer amplification in the assay estimated nucleated cell counts. The table came from immunoSEQ multiplex PCR; TCRdb's copy has only in-frame clones and leaves some out. The DNA was the basis for D and trimming; V, J and clone size are from that table. The data contain some 190,000 clones, roughly three quarters of them singletons. The chain links TRBV7-2 to TRBJ2-6, with TRBD2 matching 8 bases. The sequenced sample consisted of peripheral blood. The sequence came from a woman between 45 and 60 years old with active or convalescent COVID-19. In DNA form, the CDR3 reads TGTGCCAGCAGCTCGCCCGGAGCGGGGGTAGGGGCCAACGTCCTGACTTTC. Amino acids: CASSSPGAGVGANVLTF. The whole variable domain, remainder taken from reference TRBV7-2 and TRBJ2-6, is GAGVSQSPSNKVTEKGKDVELRCDPISGHTALYWYRQSLGQGLEFLIYFQGNSAPDKSGLPSDRFSAERTGGSVSTLTIQRTQQEDSAVYLCASSSPGAGVGANVLTFGAGSRLTVL.